These T cell receptor beta chains were read from a single sample in a study of T cells in localized non-small cell lung cancer. The assay was immunoSEQ multiplex PCR, and TCRdb's table has in-frame clones only and misses some. The sample lists more than 100,000 clones, more than 70% occurring once. The sample consisted of peripheral blood, taken before any cancer treatment. The receptors were gathered from an older female donor with stage I lung adenocarcinoma. The CDR3 runs from the conserved cysteine through the conserved F or W. A D gene is named only where the DNA matches it firmly. Some rows have no size entry. The others give once, few or many, or a class for an expanded clone.

V	D	size	J	length	DNA	CDR3
TRBV27	-	-	TRBJ2-7	15	TGTGCCAGTTATAATTCCGGGACTTTGGTTTCCGAGCAGTACTTC	CASYNSGTLVSEQYF
TRBV12-5	TRBD1	few	TRBJ1-2	12	TGTGCTAGTGGTCTACAGGGGCGAGGCTACACCTTC	CASGLQGRGYTF
TRBV9	TRBD2	-	TRBJ2-2	17	TGTGCCAGCAGCGTAGCTACTAGCGGGAGGGAAAGCGGGGAGCTGTTTTTT	CASSVATSGRESGELFF
TRBV5-1	-	-	TRBJ1-2	14	TGCGCCAGCAGCTTCGGGGGACGGGACTATGGCTACACCTTC	CASSFGGRDYGYTF
TRBV5-4	-	-	TRBJ1-1	15	TGTGCCAGCAGCGGCCACGGGACACCGAACACTGAAGCTTTCTTT	CASSGHGTPNTEAFF
TRBV5-4	-	-	TRBJ1-1	15	TGTGCCAGCAGCTTCTTCGTTGGCAGGGGCACTGAAGCTTTCTTT	CASSFFVGRGTEAFF
TRBV5-1	-	-	TRBJ1-1	15	TGCGCCAGCAGCTCCGGGACCCTGGGGAACACTGAAGCTTTCTTT	CASSSGTLGNTEAFF
TRBV5-5	-	few	TRBJ2-2	15	TGTGCCAGCAGCCCCCTGGGTTGGGGCACCGGGGAGCTGTTTTTT	CASSPLGWGTGELFF
TRBV2	-	-	TRBJ1-1	13	TGTGCCAGCAGGGCAGAAATGAACACTGAAGCTTTCTTT	CASRAEMNTEAFF
TRBV30	-	-	TRBJ2-3	14	TGTGCCTGGAACCGCGGGATTAGCACAGATACGCAGTATTTT	CAWNRGISTDTQYF
TRBV5-6	-	-	TRBJ1-5	14	TGTGCCAGCAGCTTGGCCGGGGGTAGTCAGCCCCAGCATTTT	CASSLAGGSQPQHF
TRBV10-2	-	-	TRBJ2-7	13	TGCGCCAGCAGCCCTCCCCTTAGTTACGAGCAGTACTTC	CASSPPLSYEQYF
TRBV7-9	TRBD1	-	TRBJ1-2	14	TGTGCCAGCAGCTTGACAGGGGACTCTCCTGGCTACACCTTC	CASSLTGDSPGYTF
TRBV9	-	-	TRBJ2-1	15	TGTGCCAGCAGCGGGGGGTCGAGCTGGGGTGTTGAGCAGTTCTTC	CASSGGSSWGVEQFF
TRBV7-3	TRBD2	-	TRBJ2-7	15	TGTGCCAGCAGCTTCACTAGCGGTAGCTCCTACGAGCAGTACTTC	CASSFTSGSSYEQYF
TRBV6-1	-	-	TRBJ1-3	14	TGTGCCAGCAGGGACAGAAGCCCTGGAAACACCATATATTTT	CASRDRSPGNTIYF
TRBV5-1	TRBD1	once	TRBJ2-5	15	TGCGCCAGCAGCTTTTCTGGGACAGGCCAAGAGACCCAGTACTTC	CASSFSGTGQETQYF
TRBV30	-	-	TRBJ2-5	13	TGTGCCTTCCACAGACCGGGCCAAGAGACCCAGTACTTC	CAFHRPGQETQYF
TRBV28	-	-	TRBJ1-5	14	TGTGCCAGCAGTTTACCAGGGGTTAATCAGCCCCAGCATTTT	CASSLPGVNQPQHF
TRBV18	-	-	TRBJ2-3	18	TGTGCCAGCTCACCGATTTCCCTAGCTTCTACTAGCACAGATACGCAGTATTTT	CASSPISLASTSTDTQYF
TRBV5-6	TRBD2	-	TRBJ2-7	15	TGTGCCAGCAGCTTGGGACTAGCGGAGCTCTACGAGCAGTACTTC	CASSLGLAELYEQYF
TRBV28	TRBD2	-	TRBJ2-7	16	TGTGCCAGCAGTTCCCTGGGAGAGGGACTACCCTACGAGCAGTACTTC	CASSSLGEGLPYEQYF
TRBV6-6	-	-	TRBJ2-1	13	TGTGCCAGCAGTTACGGCGCGAACAATGAGCAGTTCTTC	CASSYGANNEQFF
TRBV18	TRBD2	-	TRBJ2-1	18	TGTGCCAGCTCACCGGTGGGGACTAGCGGGAGCTCCTACAATGAGCAGTTCTTC	CASSPVGTSGSSYNEQFF
TRBV21-1	-	-	TRBJ2-7	13	TGTGCCAGCAGCAAGGCGGCCCCATACGAGCAGTACTTC	CASSKAAPYEQYF
TRBV11-2	-	-	TRBJ1-3	12	TGTGCCACAGCCGGCTCTGGAAACACCATATATTTT	CATAGSGNTIYF
TRBV5-6	TRBD1	once	TRBJ2-5	18	TGTGCCAGCAGCCCTGAGTCCGGGACAGCAAAATCCAAGAGATCCCAGTACTTC	CASSPESGTAKSKRSQYF
TRBV6-5	-	few	TRBJ1-1	11	TGTGCCAGCAGAAGGAACACTGAAGCTTTCTTT	CASRRNTEAFF
TRBV7-3	TRBD1	-	TRBJ1-1	16	TGTGCCAGCAGCTTAACCGGGACAGGGCGTACGACTGAAGCTTTCTTT	CASSLTGTGRTTEAFF
TRBV27	TRBD2	-	TRBJ2-7	16	TGTGCCAGCAGTCCACTTCTAGCGGGAGGGCCAGGCGAGCAGTACTTC	CASSPLLAGGPGEQYF
TRBV6-6	TRBD2	-	TRBJ2-1	14	TGTGCCACTCAAATGGCTAGCGGGAGTAATGAGCAGTTCTTC	CATQMASGSNEQFF
TRBV12-1	-	-	TRBJ1-1	20	TGTGCCAGCAGCTTTTATCCCCCCGGGACAATAGAAGCTAAGAACACTGAAGCTTTCTTT	CASSFYPPGTIEAKNTEAFF
TRBV7-2	-	-	TRBJ2-2	13	TGTGCCAGCAGCTTGATCGAGGCCGGGGAGCTGTTTTTT	CASSLIEAGELFF
TRBV6-1	TRBD2	-	TRBJ2-2	15	TGTGCCAGCAGAATAGCGGGAGTGAACACCGGGGAGCTGTTTTTT	CASRIAGVNTGELFF
TRBV2	TRBD2	-	TRBJ2-1	19	TGTGCCAGCAGTGAGGAGGGACTAGCGGCGGTATGGGGATACAATGAGCAGTTCTTC	CASSEEGLAAVWGYNEQFF
TRBV7-3	TRBD1	once	TRBJ2-5	16	TGTGCCAGCAGCTTAACTTCCAGGGGGCTGGGGGAGACCCAGTACTTC	CASSLTSRGLGETQYF
TRBV4-1	-	-	TRBJ2-4	15	TGCGCCAGCAGCCAAGAGGGTAGAGGTTATAGCATTCAGTACTTC	CASSQEGRGYSIQYF
TRBV7-7	TRBD2	once	TRBJ2-7	13	TGTGCCAGCAGCTTAGGACTAGCTGGGGAGCAGTACTTC	CASSLGLAGEQYF
TRBV11-3	TRBD2	once	TRBJ2-7	15	TGTGCCAGCAGCTTGGGAGCGGGACTGACCTACGAGCAGTACTTC	CASSLGAGLTYEQYF
TRBV28	-	-	TRBJ1-2	15	TGTGCCAGCAGTCCACCCGTTTGGGAGGGCTATGGCTACACCTTC	CASSPPVWEGYGYTF